The source of this T cell receptor (beta chain) is a study of T-cell reconstitution after alpha-beta-depleted transplantation in children. The study's findings and limits: At one year after transplant, newly produced T cells mostly accounted for T-cell counts and diversity. Reportedly, roughly two months post-transplant, alpha-beta T cells arose from several hundred expanded graft clones. At day 60, the high TCRbeta diversity found in some patients originated from recipient T cells and thymic progenitors that had survived.

During its preparation, the TCRbeta library received unique molecular identifiers. TCRdb re-called the PCR reads with MiXCR, one entry per CDR3 protein. The sample lists 800,000 to 1,000,000 distinct CDR3 sequences; roughly 31% were seen once. Worth noting for this clonotype: Its cognate antigen is unknown.

Germline assignment: CDR1 SGHKS and CDR2 YYEKEE (reference sequence). V lost 3 bases and J 4 bases, leaving 7 bases between the germline ends. CDR3 length: 13 residues. The sequence derives from a boy in the first two years of life who had a stem cell transplant for SCID, so the T cells may come from the graft donor. The chain carries TRBV5-5 and TRBJ1-4, with D unclear. The source was PBMCs, mostly from graft donor cells, collected 360 days after TCRalphabeta/CD19-depleted stem cell transplant. The CDR3 DNA reads TGTGCCAGCAGCTCGGACGGTAATGAAAAACTGTTTTTT. It translates to CASSSDGNEKLFF. The whole variable domain, filled in from reference TRBV5-5 and TRBJ1-4, reads DAGVTQSPTHLIKTRGQQVTLRCSPISGHKSVSWYQQVLGQGPQFIFQYYEKEERGRGNFPDRFSARQFPNYSSELNVNALLLGDSALYLCASSSDGNEKLFFGSGTQLSVL.